These 7 T cell receptor beta chains came from one sample sequenced in a study of T cells in Graves' hyperthyroidism and ophthalmopathy. TCR beta CDR3 region amplification was performed from RNA transcripts. The study used the HTBI primer set for a first-round RT-PCR of the TCR CDR3. MiXCR was run by TCRdb on the multiplex PCR reads, yielding one entry per CDR3 protein. Of 480,000 or so distinct CDR3 sequences in the sample, about 45% were seen once. The specimen was peripheral blood or thyroid tissue (not recorded which). Receptor source: an adult woman with Graves' disease, either hyperthyroidism or ophthalmopathy (not recorded which).

Written as DNA, the CDR3 is TGTGCCATCCACAAGGGAAACACCATATATTTT. Protein product: CAIHKGNTIYF. The J gene is TRBJ1-3, the V gene TRBV10-3; D remains ambiguous. The CDR3 has 11 residues. Trimming took off 8 bases at V and 4 bases at J, with 6 bases between the two ends. Germline values: CDR1 ENHRY, CDR2 SYGVKD.

The sample holds many counts of this clonotype. The J gene is TRBJ1-1, the V gene TRBV28, with TRBD1 matching 8 bases. Per the germline V gene, CDR1 is MDHEN and CDR2 is SYDVKM. The V segment lost 5 bases and the J segment 10 bases; nucleotides outside the gene matches: 6. This CDR3 comprises 12 residues. The CDR3 spells CASSLRQGRAFF. CDR3 coding DNA: TGTGCCAGCAGTCTTCGACAGGGGAGAGCTTTCTTT. The full variable domain, rest sourced from reference TRBV28 and TRBJ1-1, is DVKVTQSSRYLVKRTGEKVFLECVQDMDHENMFWYRQDPGLGLRLIYFSYDVKMKEKGDIPEGYSVSREKKERFSLILESASTNQTSMYLCASSLRQGRAFFGQGTRLTVV.

This clonotype was recorded at least ten times. The chain carries TRBV4-1 and TRBJ1-5; tentative D call: TRBD1 (5 bases). From germline, CDR1 is MGHRA and CDR2 YSYEKL. The germline V and J ends were trimmed by 4 bases and 6 bases, with 19 bases remaining between them. This CDR3 contains 16 residues. CDR3 protein: CASSLSGGSLGQPQHF. The CDR3 region has the DNA TGCGCCAGCAGCCTTAGTGGGGGGAGTTTAGGTCAGCCCCAGCATTTT.

This clonotype was recorded a few times. This chain uses TRBV28 with TRBJ2-5, with a possible D match to TRBD2 (5 bases). The germline V gene has CDR1 MDHEN and CDR2 SYDVKM. V was pared by 8 bases and J by 1 base, with 17 bases between. The CDR3 length is 15 residues. The CDR3: CASRTPGSTQETQYF. The CDR3 DNA reads TGTGCCAGCCGAACCCCGGGGTCAACCCAAGAGACCCAGTACTTC.

The V gene is TRBV6-2 or TRBV6-3, the J gene TRBJ1-1, with D possibly being TRBD1 (5 bases). Deletions cut 4 bases from V and 4 bases from J, with 13 bases between. CDR1 is MNHEY, CDR2 SVGEGT, per germline. The CDR3 contains 14 residues. The DNA for the CDR3 is TGTGCCAGCAGTTTAGCAGGGTTCGGCACTGAAGCTTTCTTT. Encoded protein: CASSLAGFGTEAFF.

On this clonotype itself: The CDR3 carries no conserved terminal phenylalanine or tryptophan, so it likely arises from a read error. The limits of the CDR3 on the DNA are not certain, so only TCRdb's listed CDR3 is given. This chain links TRBV7-8 with TRBJ2-1; no check of the table's D call, TRBD1, against the DNA was made. The CDR3 region is 9 residues in length, termini included. CDR1 is SGHVS and CDR2 is FQNEAQ in the germline V gene. CDR3 protein: CASSLFQGA.

The genes are TRBV9 and TRBJ2-7; TRBD2 agrees at 7 bases. Germline CDR1 and CDR2: SGDLS and YYNGEE. The CDR3 extends over 14 amino acids. V gave up 3 bases and J gave up 3 bases; unmatched junction bases: 6. The CDR3: CASSASTGGYEQYF. The CDR3 DNA is TGTGCCAGCAGCGCCTCCACGGGGGGCTACGAGCAGTACTTC. The whole variable domain, filled in from reference TRBV9 and TRBJ2-7, reads DSGVTQTPKHLITATGQRVTLRCSPRSGDLSVYWYQQSLDQGLQFLIQYYNGEERAKGNILERFSAQQFPDLHSELNLSSLELGDSALYFCASSASTGGYEQYFGPGTRLTVT.